This entry features one T cell receptor (beta chain) sequence. Antigen unknown. Each sample yielded at least 6 micrograms of PBMC total RNA. The data stem from a study of blood T cells in healthy people across ages. Study-wide results and caveats: CMV status of donors was unknown, possibly confounding expanded clonotype changes.

Then a second PCR, running about 7 to 11 cycles, was carried out with a sample-barcoded 5' primer and a J-beta primer mix. From the 5' RACE reads, TCRdb called clonotypes with MiXCR, one entry per CDR3 protein. Among fewer than 750,000 distinct CDR3 sequences listed, over 40% were seen once. This CDR3 is 15 amino acids long. The germline V and J ends were trimmed by 7 bases and 4 bases, with 16 bases remaining between them. The sequence came from an elderly woman in good health. Sequencing used blood. The chain recombines TRBV12-3 or TRBV12-4 with TRBJ1-4, with D perhaps matching TRBD1 (6 bases). Written as DNA, the CDR3 is TGTGCCAGCATGTCCGGGACACCAATTAATGAAAAACTGTTTTTT. The encoded protein is CASMSGTPINEKLFF.